The 5 T cell receptor beta chains below all came from one sample that was sequenced in a study of control samples from healthy donors and cancer patients. Produced via immunoSEQ multiplex PCR; TCRdb's table is partial and in-frame only. The sample consists of more than 50,000 clones, over 75% of them appearing once. The specimen was PBMCs. These receptors came from a woman in her fifties or sixties with colorectal cancer.

The V call is TRBV10-1, the J call TRBJ1-1; maybe TRBD1 (6 bases). Trimming pared 6 bases from V and 0 bases from J, leaving 14 bases between. The CDR3 consists of 15 residues. Germline CDR1 WNHNN, CDR2 SYGVQD (reference sequence). Written as DNA, the CDR3 is TGCGCCAGCAGAAAAAGTAGGGACATGAACACTGAAGCTTTCTTT. It encodes CASRKSRDMNTEAFF.

To note about this clone: Other DNA sequences in the same sample also yield this CDR3. The genes are TRBV3-1 (or the pseudogene TRBV3-2) and TRBJ1-4; D not resolved. Germline CDR1 and CDR2: LGHDT and YNNKEL (reference sequence). Trimming cost V 2 bases and J 11 bases, with 15 bases left between them. The CDR3 runs to 14 residues. The CDR3 DNA sequence: TGTGCCAGCAGCCAATTAGGCAAGCTTGAGAAACTGTTTTTT. Translated: CASSQLGKLEKLFF.

The chain employs TRBV4-2 and TRBJ2-3; possibly TRBD1 for D (5 bases). The germline gives CDR1 LGHNA, CDR2 YNFKEQ. The ends were cut back, 0 bases at V and 4 bases at J, with 8 bases in the middle. There are 14 residues in the CDR3. As DNA, the CDR3 is TGTGCCAGCAGCCAAGATAAGGGGTCAGATACGCAGTATTTT. It translates to CASSQDKGSDTQYF.

The gene calls are TRBV19 and TRBJ1-5; unclear D gene. The V end lost 9 bases, the J end lost 3 bases, and 18 bases lay between the germline ends. CDR1 is LNHDA and CDR2 is SQIVND in the germline V gene (reference sequence). This CDR3 is 15 amino acids long. The CDR3 region is CASHPRQRDNQPQHF. For the CDR3, the DNA is TGTGCCAGCCACCCGCGGCAGAGGGACAATCAGCCCCAGCATTTT.

The sample holds one count of this clone. This chain uses TRBV11-3 with TRBJ1-1; unclear D gene. CDR3 size: 13 residues. V lost 0 bases to trimming and J lost 1 base, with 3 bases between them. Germline V gene sequence: CDR1 SGHNT, CDR2 YENEEA. CDR3 coding DNA: TGTGCCAGCAGCTTAGATCCGAACACTGAAGCTTTCTTT. As protein: CASSLDPNTEAFF.